The 12 T cell receptor beta chains below all came from one sample that was sequenced in a study of T cell repertoires in cytomegalovirus infection. TCRdb re-analysed the reads in MiXCR, keeping a single row per CDR3 protein. The data show over 250,000 distinct CDR3 sequences, with 25% seen just once and 11% to 15% held by the top ten. The sequencing input was PBMCs. Receptors originate from a human donor in good health (CMV status not recorded). Some clones in this sample may be carry-over from other donors' samples.

V gene TRBV11-2 combines with J gene TRBJ1-4; a possible D gene is TRBD1 (5 bases). Germline loops: CDR1 SGHAT, CDR2 FQNNGV. Deletions cut 6 bases from V and 0 bases from J, with 17 bases between. The CDR3 sequence is 17 residues long. The CDR3 protein is CASSGLASGATNEKLFF. In DNA, the CDR3 is TGTGCCAGCAGTGGATTGGCTTCGGGGGCAACTAATGAAAAACTGTTTTTT.

This chain uses TRBV12-3 or TRBV12-4 with TRBJ2-1; 10 bases align to TRBD2. The CDR3 is 15 residues long. J gave up 4 bases and V 5 bases, and 5 bases lay outside the gene matches. The CDR3 nucleotides are TGTGCCAGCAGTACGAAACTAGCGGGGTACAATGAGCAGTTCTTC. Amino acid sequence: CASSTKLAGYNEQFF.

In regard to this clonotype: A much more abundant neighbour one base away suggests this may be a read error. The chain is built from TRBV11-3 and TRBJ1-6; no definite D call. In germline, CDR1 is SGHNT, CDR2 YENEEA. V gave up 1 base and J gave up 5 bases, with 3 bases separating them. The CDR3 consists of 13 residues. The DNA for the CDR3 is TGTGCCAGCAGCTTAGGCCATAATTCACCCCTCCACTTT. Residues: CASSLGHNSPLHF.

This clonotype came up many times. The genes are TRBV7-2 and TRBJ2-1, with 11 bases fitting TRBD2. Trimming cost V 3 bases and J 6 bases; bases outside gene matches: 7. Germline values: CDR1 SGHTA, CDR2 FQGNSA. The length of the CDR3 is 16 residues. Here the CDR3 reads CASSLAGTSGSNEQFF. In DNA, the CDR3 is TGTGCCAGCAGCTTGGCCGGGACTAGCGGATCCAATGAGCAGTTCTTC.

The chain combines TRBV20-1 with TRBJ2-7; D remains ambiguous. CDR3 length: 11 residues. V was trimmed by 5 bases and J by 1 base, leaving 6 bases between them. The germline CDR1 and CDR2 sequences are DFQATT and SNEGSKA (reference sequence). As DNA, the CDR3 is TGCAGTGCTTTACTATCCTACGAGCAGTACTTC. Translated: CSALLSYEQYF.

The chain employs TRBV12-3 or TRBV12-4 and TRBJ2-7; D remains unclear. The CDR3 runs to 14 residues. Trimming pared 5 bases from V and 3 bases from J, leaving 14 bases between. CDR3: CASSDPESYYEQYF. The DNA of the CDR3 is TGTGCCAGCAGTGACCCGGAGAGCTACTACGAGCAGTACTTC.

V usage is TRBV20-1 and J usage is TRBJ2-5, with D possibly TRBD1 on 5 matching bases. Germline CDR1 and CDR2: DFQATT and SNEGSKA (reference sequence). With 1 base removed from V and 0 bases from J, the gap between germline ends came to 9 bases. The length of the CDR3 is 14 residues. CDR3 amino acids: CSARGRVDQETQYF. The CDR3 DNA is TGCAGTGCTAGAGGCAGGGTTGACCAAGAGACCCAGTACTTC.

This clonotype has a count of ten or more. This chain links TRBV7-2 with TRBJ1-6; TRBD1 might be the D (5 bases). The V and J ends lost 4 bases and 9 bases respectively, with 13 bases between them. The CDR3 runs 14 residues. Germline-derived CDR1 and CDR2 are SGHTA and FQGNSA. The CDR3 spells CASSYGGDGSPLHF. DNA for the CDR3: TGTGCCAGCAGCTACGGGGGGGATGGTTCACCCCTCCACTTT. Full variable domain (missing parts from reference TRBV7-2 and TRBJ1-6): GAGVSQSPSNKVTEKGKDVELRCDPISGHTALYWYRQSLGQGLEFLIYFQGNSAPDKSGLPSDRFSAERTGGSVSTLTIQRTQQEDSAVYLCASSYGGDGSPLHFGNGTRLTVT.

As for this clonotype: The junction differs from germline at one of its ends, possibly a read error. The V call is TRBV7-7, the J call TRBJ2-7, with 9 positions matching TRBD1. Germline V CDR1 and CDR2: SSHAT, FNYEAQ (reference sequence). The CDR3 loop spans 15 amino acids. Here the CDR3 reads CASSPGTGSFYEQYF. Written as DNA, the CDR3 is TGTGCTAGCAGCCCCGGGACAGGGAGCTTCTACGAGCAGTACTTC. The entire variable domain, with the rest obtained from reference TRBV7-7 and TRBJ2-7, is as follows: GAGVSQSPRYKVTKRGQDVTLRCDPISSHATLYWYQQALGQGPEFLTYFNYEAQPDKSGLPSDRFSAERPEGSISTLTIQRTEQRDSAMYRCASSPGTGSFYEQYFGPGTRLTVT.

The J gene is TRBJ2-1, the V gene TRBV6-2 or TRBV6-3, with D possibly TRBD2 on 6 matching bases. The CDR3 has 14 residues. Germline CDR1 is MNHEY and CDR2 is SVGEGT. Trimming shortened V by 8 bases and J by 12 bases, and 23 bases separated the two germline ends. The CDR3 DNA sequence: TGTGCCAGCGCCCTAGCGCGGTTCCCTTCTGGGCAGTTCTTC. Its protein product is CASALARFPSGQFF.

The rearrangement uses TRBV20-1 and TRBJ2-3, with 7 bases matching TRBD2. This CDR3 has 15 residues. J gave up 2 bases and V 1 base, and 6 bases lay outside the gene matches. The germline V gene encodes CDR1 DFQATT and CDR2 SNEGSKA (reference sequence). CDR3 residues: CSARAALAITDTQYF. The CDR3 DNA follows: TGCAGTGCTAGAGCCGCACTAGCGATCACAGATACGCAGTATTTT.

V and J are TRBV5-4 and TRBJ1-1, with TRBD1 as a possible D gene (5 bases). The CDR3 totals 15 residues. V gave up 4 bases and J gave up 4 bases, with 17 bases separating them. CDR1 is SGHNT and CDR2 is YYREEE in the germline V gene (reference sequence). The CDR3 sequence is CASSPPAGRITEAFF. The CDR3 DNA reads as TGTGCCAGCAGCCCCCCGGCAGGGCGGATCACTGAAGCTTTCTTT.